This TCR beta chain was identified in a study of shared clonotypes between healthy human individuals (dated by TCRdb to the early 2020s). As for the study more broadly: The cohort included three men and two women between 18 and 49 years of age. Libraries were prepared and TCR repertoires were sequenced by different laboratories using diverse techniques, in order to increase sequencing depth and limit assay-specific biases. The study deeply sequenced blood TCR repertoires of about 5 healthy adults to estimate repertoire size and the extent of clonotype sharing between individuals. Leukapheresis yielded between about 0.9 and 9 billion PBMCs per donor. For each donor, CD4 naive and CD4 memory were each run on three plates, CD8 naive on two plates, and CD8 memory on one plate.

Broad study findings and their caveats: Rarefaction of sorted-subset datasets indicated incomplete sequencing despite the large sequencing depth. Sampling was restricted to blood, and TCR repertoires in tissue are likely to differ from TCR repertoires in blood. Based on pairwise subsampling, the degree of clonotype sharing among donors was expected to be affected by sequencing depth. About 5% of naive CD4, more than 3% of naive CD8, roughly 2.4% of memory CD4, and approximately 0.4% of memory CD8 clonotypes were shared across four donors. Because the study included a small number of donors, the genetic and exposure-history diversity represented was limited. Compared with non-shared clonotypes, the clonotypes found in all four sorted-subset donors had higher generation probabilities. Estimated clonotype richness was generally larger for naive than for memory subsets.

Donors were healthy HIV-negative adults with no recently reported acute infections or vaccinations. Every donor was a Caucasian adult living in Nashville, Tennessee, USA. CD4+ T cells were enriched through magnetic negative selection, after which naive cells were positively selected on CD45RA and the remaining negative fraction served as the memory subset. Blood was collected by leukapheresis, and PBMCs were isolated by Ficoll-Histopaque density gradient centrifugation and then cryopreserved in liquid nitrogen vapor phase. Analytical flow cytometry was used to check the purity and quantity of every magnetically sorted T cell population. Genomic DNA was isolated from every sorted fraction and measured by UV absorbance on a Nanodrop 2000c. Using the deep immunoSEQ assay, TCR CDR3 regions were amplified from genomic DNA by multiplex PCR. Extracted genomic DNA from each cell subset was distributed evenly across all wells of several immunoSEQ 96-well plates, and each plate was treated as a replicate. For sorted subsets, each replicate PCR was loaded with about 0.2 ug genomic DNA, equivalent to 25,000 to 35,000 T cell genomes. Purified libraries were measured with a Qubit 3.0 fluorometer, size-checked on a Bioanalyzer 2100, and measured again with the KAPA Library Quantification kit. Each immunoSEQ 96-well plate was sequenced on its own single-read 150-cycle Illumina NextSeq 550 flow cell. The study's own analysis went as follows. The immunoSEQ output contained only junctional sequences without quality scores, so filtering could not match that applied to full-length reads. Sequences were annotated with PyIR, a Python wrapper for IgBLAST v1.9, and V/J genes and CDR3 were assigned using IMGT germline references. Reads were filtered out if the reads had weak V/J assignments (E-value above 1e-6), no CDR3, stop codons, out-of-frame junctions, or ambiguous translated residues. V3J clonotypes were defined as sequences sharing an identical inferred V gene, J gene, and CDR3 amino acid sequence. Percentage overlap between repertoires was computed as shared unique clonotypes divided by the size of the smaller repertoire. Repertoire richness was assessed with RTK rarefaction, the Chao1 estimator, and Recon v2.1 estimates of unobserved clonotypes. OLGA was used to compute generation probabilities for all TCRbeta clonotypes that the gDNA method yielded from a few donors. TCRdb's version of the immuneACCESS table is confined to in-frame rearrangements and falls short of the full clone set. An unresolved V gene accounts for under half of the shortfall where checked; the remainder is of unknown origin. V and J calls and clone size come straight from that table; D and trimming were deduced from the DNA. For this sample there are about 980,000 clones; 76% appear just once. The ten largest clones add up to about 1.5% of the sample.

As for this clone: Its binding antigen is unknown. Base qualities are not at hand, and no much larger clone is one base apart.

The CDR3 sequence holds 13 residues, the cysteine and phenylalanine included. Of all the DNA, just the CDR3 is kept, 39 bases in frame from base 1. CDR1 and CDR2 are drawn from the germline V gene (reference sequence): MNHEY, SMNVEV. Relative to germline, V is missing 5 bases and J is missing 16 bases, with 8 bases of the junction outside any gene match. The chain employs TRBV27 and TRBJ2-1, with 13 bases aligning to TRBD2. The source is a man aged 18-30 years in good health. What was sequenced was memory CD4+ T cells sorted from blood. Explained via the paper, the cell subset or site label denotes: CD45RA-negative fraction. Read as DNA, the sequence is TGTGCCAGCAGTACCCGACTAGCGGGGGGCCCCTTCTTC. The translation is CASSTRLAGGPFF.